Below, 11 T cell receptor beta chains from the same sample are listed, as sequenced in a study of T-cell memory formation after mild COVID-19 (dated by TCRdb to the early 2020s). Preparation of the library involved 5' RACE. The sequencer listed for this sample is Illumina NovaSeq 6000. Through fastp at Q25 and MiXCR, TCRdb rebuilt clones from the public reads, retaining in-frame beta chains. Each entry is one CDR3 protein sequence, shown with its most common DNA and genes. In all, the sample holds about 320,000 distinct CDR3 sequences, and roughly an eighth of those were seen once. In total, the top ten clones hold roughly a fifth of the sample. The sequenced material came from PBMCs or a T cell subset sorted from them (not recorded which). The receptors stem from a man between 18 and 29 years old who had mild COVID-19 (a few samples of this study predate the infection). The sample titles of this study are shuffled in the database, so cell type and time point are left out; the donor was told from shared clones.

In this sample, this clonotype is medium-sized. This sequence joins TRBV29-1 and TRBJ1-3; D uncertain. Germline V lookup: CDR1 SQVTM, CDR2 ANQGSEA. CDR3 size: 13 residues. V lost 2 bases and J lost 0, with 5 bases in between. CDR3 sequence: CSVEPGSGNTIYF. The CDR3 DNA sequence: TGCAGCGTTGAACCAGGCTCTGGAAACACCATATATTTT.

This clonotype showed up just a few times. The chain links TRBV15 to TRBJ2-1; tentative D call: TRBD2 (5 bases). The V and J ends lost 6 bases and 5 bases respectively, with 14 bases between them. The germline V gene has CDR1 LNHNV and CDR2 YYDKDF (reference sequence). The CDR3 is 14 amino acids. The CDR3 is CATREIGIHNEQFF. CDR3 sequence (DNA): TGTGCCACCAGAGAGATCGGGATCCACAATGAGCAGTTCTTC.

This clonotype came up once. The chain combines TRBV6-2 or TRBV6-3 with TRBJ2-1; TRBD2 agrees at 8 bases. From germline, CDR1 is MNHEY and CDR2 SVGEGT. J was trimmed by 5 bases and V by 2 bases; bases with no gene match: 8. This CDR3 has 16 amino acids. The CDR3 DNA sequence: TGTGCCAGCAGTTACACCCCCGGGACTAGGGACAATGAGCAGTTCTTC. Amino acid sequence: CASSYTPGTRDNEQFF.

The chain links TRBV7-2 to TRBJ2-5; 7 bases fit TRBD2. V dropped 3 bases and J dropped 4; count of bases not matched to a gene: 5. This CDR3 contains 14 residues. Germline assignment: CDR1 SGHTA and CDR2 FQGNSA. The CDR3 spells CASSFGGGSETQYF. CDR3 coding DNA: TGTGCCAGCAGCTTTGGGGGGGGTTCAGAGACCCAGTACTTC.

V is TRBV9 and J is TRBJ1-2; weak D call: TRBD1 (5 bases). The germline gives CDR1 SGDLS, CDR2 YYNGEE. V was clipped by 3 bases and J by 4 bases, with 19 bases between them. This CDR3 comprises 16 residues. CDR3 in DNA: TGTGCCAGCAGCGCGGGGACCCTCGAGGACTCCTATGGCTACACCTTC. Amino acid sequence: CASSAGTLEDSYGYTF.

The V call is TRBV7-2, the J call TRBJ2-1; TRBD1 is a possible D gene (6 bases). Germline CDR1 reads SGHTA; CDR2 reads FQGNSA. This CDR3 comprises 12 residues. V was shortened by 5 bases and J by 12 bases, with 14 bases between the two germline ends. The CDR3 sequence is CASSRVGAPQFF. DNA for the CDR3: TGTGCCAGCAGCCGGGTGGGGGCCCCGCAGTTCTTC.

This chain links TRBV27 with TRBJ2-7, with 8 bases fitting TRBD1. V was pared by 5 bases and J by 3 bases, with 3 bases of the junction left unmatched. The CDR3 is 13 amino acids. Germline values: CDR1 MNHEY, CDR2 SMNVEV (reference sequence). The CDR3 region is CASSQGADYEQYF. CDR3 bases: TGTGCCAGCAGTCAGGGGGCAGACTACGAGCAGTACTTC.

This clonotype was seen a few times. The gene calls are TRBV6-5 and TRBJ2-1; D gene unclear. V lost 4 bases and J lost 4, with 14 bases in between. Germline V CDR1 and CDR2: MNHEY, SVGAGI. CDR3 length: 15 amino acids. CDR3 protein: CASSLTPSPYNEQFF. The CDR3 nucleotides are TGTGCCAGCAGTTTGACTCCCTCCCCGTACAATGAGCAGTTCTTC.

This chain connects TRBV12-3 or TRBV12-4 to TRBJ1-5; D ambiguous. CDR3 length: 12 residues. V lost 7 bases and J lost 7, with 11 bases in between. Here the CDR3 reads CASKSGGQPQHF. The DNA for the CDR3 is TGTGCCAGCAAGTCGGGCGGACAGCCCCAGCATTTT.

This clonotype occurred many times. The chain has TRBV6-2 or TRBV6-3 and TRBJ2-3; D possibly matches TRBD1 or TRBD2 (6 bases each). This CDR3 region has 17 residues. V gave up 2 bases and J gave up 4 bases, with 19 bases separating them. CDR1 and CDR2 (germline): MNHEY, SVGEGT. CDR3 protein: CASSYASGWGASDTQYF. CDR3 DNA: TGTGCCAGCAGTTACGCGTCCGGTTGGGGGGCCTCAGATACGCAGTATTTT.

J is TRBJ2-7 and V is TRBV28; D gene unclear. The CDR3 has 11 residues. Per the germline V gene, CDR1 is MDHEN and CDR2 is SYDVKM. Trimming stripped 8 bases from V and 6 bases from J, with 11 bases between. The CDR3 sequence: CASSGVGEQYV. CDR3 bases: TGTGCCAGCTCTGGGGTGGGCGAGCAGTACGTC.